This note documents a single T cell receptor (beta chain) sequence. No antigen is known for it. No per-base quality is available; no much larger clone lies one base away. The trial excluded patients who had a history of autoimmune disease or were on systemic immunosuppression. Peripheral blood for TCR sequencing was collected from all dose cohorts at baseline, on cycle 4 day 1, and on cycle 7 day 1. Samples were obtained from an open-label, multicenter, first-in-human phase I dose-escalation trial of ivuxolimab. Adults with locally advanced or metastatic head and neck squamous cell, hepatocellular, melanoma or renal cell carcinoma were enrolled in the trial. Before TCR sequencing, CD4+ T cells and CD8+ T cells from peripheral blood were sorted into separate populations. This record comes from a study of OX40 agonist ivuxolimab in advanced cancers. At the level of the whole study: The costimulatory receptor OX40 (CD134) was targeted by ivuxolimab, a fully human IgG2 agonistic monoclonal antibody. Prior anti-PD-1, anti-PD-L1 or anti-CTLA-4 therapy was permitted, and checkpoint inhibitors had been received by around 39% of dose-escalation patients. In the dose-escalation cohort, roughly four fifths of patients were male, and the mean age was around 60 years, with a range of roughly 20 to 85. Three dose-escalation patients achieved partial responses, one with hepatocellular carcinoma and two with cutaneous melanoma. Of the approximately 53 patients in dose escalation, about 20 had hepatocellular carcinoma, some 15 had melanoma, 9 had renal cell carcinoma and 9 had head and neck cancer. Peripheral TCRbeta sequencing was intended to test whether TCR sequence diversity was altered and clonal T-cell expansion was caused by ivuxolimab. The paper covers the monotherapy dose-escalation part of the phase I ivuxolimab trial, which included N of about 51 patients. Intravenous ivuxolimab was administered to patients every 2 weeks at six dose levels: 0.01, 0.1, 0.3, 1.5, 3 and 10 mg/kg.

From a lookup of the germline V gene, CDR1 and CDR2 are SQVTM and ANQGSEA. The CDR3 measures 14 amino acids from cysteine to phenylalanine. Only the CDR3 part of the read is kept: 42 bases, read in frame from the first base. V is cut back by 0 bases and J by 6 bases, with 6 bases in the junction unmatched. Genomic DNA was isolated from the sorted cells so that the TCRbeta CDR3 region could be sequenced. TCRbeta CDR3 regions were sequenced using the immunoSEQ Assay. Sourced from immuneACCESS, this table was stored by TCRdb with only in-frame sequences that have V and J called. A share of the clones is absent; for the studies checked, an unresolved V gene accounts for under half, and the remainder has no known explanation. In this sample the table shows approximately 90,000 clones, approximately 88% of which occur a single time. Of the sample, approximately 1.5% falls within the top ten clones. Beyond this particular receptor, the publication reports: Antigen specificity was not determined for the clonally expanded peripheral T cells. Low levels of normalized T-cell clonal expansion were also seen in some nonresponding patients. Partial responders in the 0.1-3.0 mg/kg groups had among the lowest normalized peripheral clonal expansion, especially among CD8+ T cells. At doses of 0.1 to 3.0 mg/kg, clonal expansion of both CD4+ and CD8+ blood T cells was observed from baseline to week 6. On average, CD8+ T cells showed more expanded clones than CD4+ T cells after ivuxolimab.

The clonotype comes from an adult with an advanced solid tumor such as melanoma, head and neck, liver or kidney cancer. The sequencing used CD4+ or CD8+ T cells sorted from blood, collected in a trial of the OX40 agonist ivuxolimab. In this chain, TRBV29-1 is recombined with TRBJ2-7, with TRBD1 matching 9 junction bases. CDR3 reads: CSVEERQGVSEQYF. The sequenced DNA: TGCAGCGTTGAAGAACGACAGGGGGTTTCCGAGCAGTACTTC.